This record covers a single TCR beta chain. This entry belongs to a study of T cells in Graves' hyperthyroidism and ophthalmopathy. Amplification yielded TCR beta CDR3 regions, with RNA transcripts as the source. The HTBI primer set drove a first-round RT-PCR of the TCR CDR3. TCRdb fed the multiplex PCR reads into MiXCR, producing one record per CDR3 protein. Of around 600,000 distinct CDR3 sequences in the sample, less than 45% were seen once. The germline V gene encodes CDR1 SEHNR and CDR2 FQNEAQ (reference sequence). The CDR3 extends over 15 amino acids. Deletions cut 1 base from V and 4 bases from J, with 13 bases between.

The genes are TRBV7-9 and TRBJ1-2, with D uncertain. The receptor was isolated from an adult man with Graves' disease, either hyperthyroidism or ophthalmopathy (not recorded which). Material: peripheral blood or thyroid tissue (not recorded which). The CDR3 loop is CASSLGPASVYGYTF. The CDR3, as DNA: TGTGCCAGCAGCTTAGGTCCAGCGAGCGTCTATGGCTACACCTTC.